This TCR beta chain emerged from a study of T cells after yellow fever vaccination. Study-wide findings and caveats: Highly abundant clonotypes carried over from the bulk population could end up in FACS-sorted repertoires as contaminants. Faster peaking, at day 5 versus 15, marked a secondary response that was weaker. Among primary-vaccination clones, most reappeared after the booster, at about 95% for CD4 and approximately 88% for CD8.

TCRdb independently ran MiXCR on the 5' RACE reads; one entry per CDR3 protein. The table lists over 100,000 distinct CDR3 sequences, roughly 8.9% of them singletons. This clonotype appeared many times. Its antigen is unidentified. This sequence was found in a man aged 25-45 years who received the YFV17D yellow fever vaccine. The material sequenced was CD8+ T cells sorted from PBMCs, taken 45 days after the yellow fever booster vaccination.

Here the CDR3 reads CASSLSGGTTEAFF. The CDR3 region has the DNA TGCGCCAGCAGCTTGTCGGGCGGGACCACTGAAGCTTTCTTT. V is TRBV5-1 and J is TRBJ1-1; D may be TRBD1 (5 bases). The V end lost 1 base, the J end lost 4 bases, and 11 bases lay between the germline ends. Germline CDR1 reads SGHRS; CDR2 reads YFSETQ. The CDR3 sequence is 14 residues long.